A selection of T cell receptor beta chains follows, all from one sample in a study of CD8+CD57+ T cells in acquired aplastic anemia. TCRdb redid the calling of the reads with MiXCR, one entry per CDR3 protein. This sample has about 270,000 distinct CDR3 sequences, with around 60% found just once. Input material: sorted CD4+, CD8+, or CD8+CD57+ T cells (not recorded which) from PBMCs. The receptors derive from a human donor with severe aplastic anemia or a healthy control (not recorded which). Each CDR3 is given with its conserved first and last residue. Each record gives: D gene, J gene, CDR3 length, V gene, clone size, CDR3 protein, CDR3 DNA. A D gene is named only where the DNA matches it firmly. Part of the rows lack a size; the others show once, few, many or a class for expanded clones.

>NA|TRBJ1-2|17|TRBV6-5|many
CASKGLYGRRANYGYTF
TGTGCCAGCAAGGGGTTGTATGGACGGCGAGCTAACTATGGCTACACCTTC
>TRBD2|TRBJ2-3|14|TRBV20-1|NA
CSAPLAGGTATQYF
TGCAGTGCACCTCTAGCGGGGGGCACGGCTACGCAGTATTTT
>NA|TRBJ1-2|13|TRBV20-1|NA
CSAGNSFNYGYTF
TGCAGTGCTGGGAACAGCTTCAACTATGGCTACACCTTC
>NA|TRBJ1-4|14|TRBV15|NA
CATSRASSERKLFF
TGTGCCACCAGCAGAGCCTCCTCGGAGAGAAAACTGTTTTTT
>TRBD2|TRBJ2-5|16|TRBV20-1|NA
CSARDWLAVSQETQYF
TGCAGTGCTAGAGATTGGCTAGCGGTGTCCCAAGAGACCCAGTACTTC
>NA|TRBJ1-2|14|TRBV7-9|many
CASSLVGRNYGYTF
TGTGCCAGCAGCTTAGTAGGGCGGAACTATGGCTACACCTTC
>TRBD1|TRBJ2-1|15|TRBV2|many
CASSGGQGAYNEQFF
TGTGCCAGCAGCGGTGGACAGGGGGCCTACAATGAGCAGTTCTTC
>NA|TRBJ2-7|15|TRBV7-9|NA
CASSSTWGPLYEQYF
TGTGCCAGCAGCTCTACATGGGGACCTCTTTACGAGCAGTACTTC
>TRBD2|TRBJ2-3|20|TRBV7-2|NA
CASSLAIPGLAGYGTDMGYF
TGTGCCAGCAGCTTAGCTATTCCGGGACTAGCGGGTTACGGCACAGATATGGGGTATTTT
>NA|TRBJ1-1|14|TRBV30|NA
CAWSVRHVNTEAFF
TGTGCCTGGAGTGTAAGGCATGTGAACACTGAAGCTTTCTTT
>NA|TRBJ2-6|17|TRBV19|many
CASSPRDVGSGANVLTF
TGTGCCAGTAGTCCAAGGGACGTCGGTTCTGGGGCCAACGTCCTGACTTTC
>TRBD1|TRBJ1-6|12|TRBV25-1|NA
CASSGTDSPLHF
TGTGCCAGCAGCGGGACAGATTCACCCCTCCACTTT
>NA|TRBJ2-5|13|TRBV29-1|many
CSVEGSSQETQYF
TGCAGCGTTGAAGGGTCTAGCCAAGAGACCCAGTACTTC
>NA|TRBJ2-5|14|TRBV10-2|few
CASSESKGGETQYF
TGCGCCAGCAGTGAGTCGAAGGGAGGAGAGACCCAGTACTTC
>NA|TRBJ2-1|14|TRBV2|NA
CASSGGIAYNEQFF
TGTGCCAGCAGTGGCGGAATAGCCTACAATGAGCAGTTCTTC
>TRBD2|TRBJ2-7|16|TRBV20-1|once
CSASLLAGTKTYEQYF
TGCAGTGCTAGCCTACTAGCGGGAACCAAGACCTACGAGCAGTACTTC
>TRBD2|TRBJ2-3|16|TRBV9|many
CASSVDGLAGGDTQYF
TGTGCCAGCAGCGTAGACGGACTAGCGGGAGGAGATACGCAGTATTTT
>NA|TRBJ1-2|12|TRBV19|NA
CASSTGTWGYTF
TGTGCCAGTAGCACCGGGACATGGGGCTACACCTTC
>TRBD1|TRBJ1-3|15|TRBV15|few
CATSRDRDPGNTIYF
TGTGCCACCAGCAGGGACAGGGACCCTGGAAACACCATATATTTT
>NA|TRBJ2-6|16|TRBV7-9|NA
CASSMTETLGANVLTF
TGTGCCAGCAGCATGACAGAGACTCTGGGGGCCAACGTCCTGACTTTC
>NA|TRBJ2-3|11|TRBV7-2|NA
CASERPPTQYF
TGTGCCAGCGAGAGACCTCCTACGCAGTATTTT
>NA|TRBJ1-2|14|TRBV20-1|NA
CSARDDGTLYGYTF
TGCAGTGCTAGAGATGACGGGACCCTATATGGCTACACCTTC
>TRBD2|TRBJ2-7|14|TRBV5-5|few
CASTEGLAGGPQYF
TGTGCCAGCACCGAAGGACTAGCGGGAGGGCCCCAGTACTTC
>TRBD2|TRBJ2-2|16|TRBV13|NA
CASSFRGGPLGGELFF
TGTGCCAGCAGCTTTCGCGGGGGGCCCCTCGGCGGGGAGCTGTTTTTT
>NA|TRBJ2-5|14|TRBV20-1|NA
CSARAGAERETQYF
TGCAGTGCTAGGGCAGGGGCCGAGAGAGAGACCCAGTACTTC
>NA|TRBJ1-2|13|TRBV5-1|NA
CASSPPLNGIYTF
TGCGCCAGCAGCCCCCCACTAAATGGCATCTACACCTTC
>TRBD2|TRBJ2-3|18|TRBV11-2|many
CASSDTSGGGYRRDTQYF
TGTGCCAGCAGCGATACTAGCGGGGGGGGATATCGCCGAGATACGCAGTATTTT